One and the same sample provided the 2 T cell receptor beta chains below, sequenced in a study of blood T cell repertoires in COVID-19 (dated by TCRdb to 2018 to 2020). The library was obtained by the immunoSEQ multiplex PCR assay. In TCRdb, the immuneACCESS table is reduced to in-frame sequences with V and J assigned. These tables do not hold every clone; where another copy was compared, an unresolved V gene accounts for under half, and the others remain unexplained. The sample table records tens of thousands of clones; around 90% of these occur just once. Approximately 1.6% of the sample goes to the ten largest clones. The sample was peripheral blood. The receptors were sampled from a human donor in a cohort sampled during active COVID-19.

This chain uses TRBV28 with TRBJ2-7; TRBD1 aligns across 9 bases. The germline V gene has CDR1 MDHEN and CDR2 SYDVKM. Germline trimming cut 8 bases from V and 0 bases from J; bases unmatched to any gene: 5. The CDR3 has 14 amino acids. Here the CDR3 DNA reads TGTGCCAGCCCCGGACAGGGGAGCTCCTACGAGCAGTACTTC. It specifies CASPGQGSSYEQYF. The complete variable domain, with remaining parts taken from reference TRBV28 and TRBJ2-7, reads DVKVTQSSRYLVKRTGEKVFLECVQDMDHENMFWYRQDPGLGLRLIYFSYDVKMKEKGDIPEGYSVSREKKERFSLILESASTNQTSMYLCASPGQGSSYEQYFGPGTRLTVT.

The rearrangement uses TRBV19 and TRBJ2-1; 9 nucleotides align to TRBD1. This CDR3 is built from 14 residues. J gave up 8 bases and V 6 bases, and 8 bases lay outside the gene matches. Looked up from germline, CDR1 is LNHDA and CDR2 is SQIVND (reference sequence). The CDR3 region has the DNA TGTGCCAGTAGAAAACAGGGGGCGTCGGATGAGCAGTTCTTC. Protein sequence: CASRKQGASDEQFF.